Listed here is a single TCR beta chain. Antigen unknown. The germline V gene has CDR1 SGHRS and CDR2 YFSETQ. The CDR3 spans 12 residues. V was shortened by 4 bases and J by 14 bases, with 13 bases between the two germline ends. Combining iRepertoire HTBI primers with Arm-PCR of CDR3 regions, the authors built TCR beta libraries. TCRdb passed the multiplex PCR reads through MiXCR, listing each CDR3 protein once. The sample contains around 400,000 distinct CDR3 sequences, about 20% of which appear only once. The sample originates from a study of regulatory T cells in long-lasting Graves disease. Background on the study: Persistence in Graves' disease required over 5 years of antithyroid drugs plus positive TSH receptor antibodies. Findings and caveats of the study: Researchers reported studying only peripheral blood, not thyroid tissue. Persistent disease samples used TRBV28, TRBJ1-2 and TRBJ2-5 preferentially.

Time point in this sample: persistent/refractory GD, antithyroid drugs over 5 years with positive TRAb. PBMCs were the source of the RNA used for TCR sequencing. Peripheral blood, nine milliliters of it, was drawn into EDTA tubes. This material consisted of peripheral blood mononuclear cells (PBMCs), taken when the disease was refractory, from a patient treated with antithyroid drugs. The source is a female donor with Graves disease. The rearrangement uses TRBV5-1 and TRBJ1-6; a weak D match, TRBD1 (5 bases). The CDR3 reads CASSRDLRALHF. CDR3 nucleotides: TGCGCCAGCAGCAGGGACCTCCGGGCCCTCCACTTT.